The next 10 T cell receptor beta chains were all read from a single sample in a study of shared clonotypes between healthy human individuals. Measured with immunoSEQ multiplex PCR; TCRdb has only the in-frame clones, and not every one. The table has about 520,000 clones, 70% to 85% seen once. The sequenced sample consisted of PBMCs. Every receptor here comes from a woman between 40 and 55 years old in good health. Some clones in this sample may be carry-over from other donors' samples.

The chain employs TRBV7-3 and TRBJ2-3; D is possibly TRBD1 or TRBD2 (6 bases each). The germline V gene has CDR1 SGHTA and CDR2 FQGTGA. V dropped 1 base and J dropped 0 bases, with 17 bases sitting between them. The length of the CDR3 is 18 residues. The CDR3 DNA is TGTGCCAGCAGCTTAATACCGGGGGCGAGGATTAGCACAGATACGCAGTATTTT. Amino acids: CASSLIPGARISTDTQYF.

This clone was seen just once. The chain uses TRBV27 and TRBJ2-1, with 9 bases that match TRBD2. The CDR3 loop spans 15 amino acids. CDR1 and CDR2 (germline): MNHEY, SMNVEV (reference sequence). Unmatched junction bases numbered 4, after V lost 6 bases and J lost 1 base. DNA of the CDR3: TGTGCCAGCAGATTTAGCGGGAGTTCCTACAATGAGCAGTTCTTC. Translated: CASRFSGSSYNEQFF.

In its sample, this clone was seen once. The chain is built from TRBV19 and TRBJ2-1; 11 bases agree with TRBD1. V shed 7 bases, J shed 9 bases, and the junction held 5 bases outside the gene matches. The CDR3 is made up of 13 amino acids. Germline CDR1 LNHDA, CDR2 SQIVND (reference sequence). The CDR3 nucleotides are TGTGCCAGTACCGGGACAGGGGGATTTGAGCAGTTCTTC. This encodes CASTGTGGFEQFF.

This clone was seen a few times. This sample also contains other DNA sequences that code for the same CDR3. V usage is TRBV28 and J usage is TRBJ2-6; no clear D. Germline V gene sequence: CDR1 MDHEN, CDR2 SYDVKM. This CDR3 has 14 residues. Trimming took off 8 bases at V and 0 bases at J, with 8 bases between the two ends. The CDR3 DNA reads TGTGCCAGCGAGGAGAGCTCTGGGGCCAACGTCCTGACTTTC. Its protein product is CASEESSGANVLTF. Based on the CDR3 plus reference TRBV28 and TRBJ2-6, the full variable domain is DVKVTQSSRYLVKRTGEKVFLECVQDMDHENMFWYRQDPGLGLRLIYFSYDVKMKEKGDIPEGYSVSREKKERFSLILESASTNQTSMYLCASEESSGANVLTFGAGSRLTVL.

The chain couples TRBV7-2 to TRBJ2-7; the match to TRBD2 covers 8 bases. V dropped 5 bases and J dropped 6; count of bases not matched to a gene: 12. This CDR3 is 15 amino acids long. Germline assignment: CDR1 SGHTA and CDR2 FQGNSA. The CDR3 here is CASSETSGTPAEQYF. The CDR3 DNA follows: TGTGCCAGCAGCGAAACTAGCGGTACCCCGGCCGAGCAGTACTTC.

This clone has just one count. In nucleotides, the CDR3 is TGCGCCAGCAGCCAAACCGCCCACAGGGTGGAGAAACTGTTTTTT. Its protein product is CASSQTAHRVEKLFF. The V and J genes are TRBV4-1 and TRBJ1-4; TRBD1 is a possible D gene (6 bases). From germline, CDR1 is MGHRA and CDR2 YSYEKL. The CDR3 has 15 amino acids. Trimming left V 2 bases short and J 11 bases short, with 18 bases between.

This sequence joins TRBV18 and TRBJ2-5; tentative D call: TRBD2 (5 bases). Trimming stripped 0 bases from V and 5 bases from J, with 16 bases between. The CDR3 runs 16 residues. Per the germline V gene, CDR1 is KGHSH and CDR2 is LQKENI. The CDR3 region is CASSPPGSRAEETQYF. The CDR3 DNA reads as TGTGCCAGCTCACCACCGGGGTCGCGGGCTGAGGAGACCCAGTACTTC. The variable domain in full, with the rest retrieved from reference TRBV18 and TRBJ2-5, is NAGVMQNPRHLVRRRGQEARLRCSPMKGHSHVYWYRQLPEEGLKFMVYLQKENIIDESGMPKERFSAEFPKEGPSILRIQQVVRGDSAAYFCASSPPGSRAEETQYFGPGTRLLVL.

This clone was detected a few times. A read error is the likely source, as a far larger clone sits one nucleotide away. The chain has TRBV27 and TRBJ2-2; 9 bases line up with TRBD2. Trimming at V came to 5 bases and at J to 7 bases, leaving 11 bases not matched to a gene. Germline V lookup: CDR1 MNHEY, CDR2 SMNVEV (reference sequence). The CDR3 sequence is 16 residues long. CDR3 sequence (DNA): TGTGCCAGCAGTACCAATAGCGGGAGAGGGAGCGGGGAGCTGTTTTTT. Translation: CASSTNSGRGSGELFF.

The rearrangement joins TRBV7-3 to TRBJ2-1; D gene ambiguous. This CDR3 has 15 residues. V lost 3 bases and J 0 bases, leaving 9 bases between the germline ends. Germline V gene sequence: CDR1 SGHTA, CDR2 FQGTGA. CDR3: CASSLSFSSYNEQFF. In nucleotides, the CDR3 is TGTGCCAGCAGCTTGAGTTTTAGCTCCTACAATGAGCAGTTCTTC.

The CDR3 DNA is TGCAGCGCCGGTACAGATTCTAACTATGGCTACACCTTC. Residues: CSAGTDSNYGYTF. The chain has TRBV29-1 and TRBJ1-2; D ambiguous. V was shortened by 7 bases and J by 0 bases, with 12 bases between the two germline ends. The CDR3 totals 13 residues. Germline CDR1 is SQVTM and CDR2 is ANQGSEA.